These 17 T cell receptor beta chains originate from one sample sequenced in a study of sequential checkpoint blockade in melanoma. The repertoire was sequenced with immunoSEQ multiplex PCR; TCRdb's copy has only in-frame clones and lacks some. This sample has a few thousand clones; around two fifths occur once, and the top ten carry approximately 9%. The treatment denotes: randomized to nivolumab then ipilimumab (arm A) or the reverse (arm B). Source: tumor tissue (inferred from file names), taken from a patient given nivolumab and ipilimumab in sequence. The receptors here all came from a human donor with melanoma.

This clone was observed a handful of times. The gene calls are TRBV2 and TRBJ2-1; unclear D gene. With 3 bases removed from V and 8 bases from J, the gap between germline ends came to 11 bases. The CDR3 runs to 13 residues. CDR1 is SNHLY, CDR2 FYNNEI, per germline. This chain's CDR3 is CASSEEIRDEQFF. The CDR3 nucleotides are TGTGCCAGCAGTGAGGAGATACGGGATGAGCAGTTCTTC.

This chain joins TRBV10-3 and TRBJ1-2; D unclear. CDR3 length: 13 residues. Per the germline V gene, CDR1 is ENHRY and CDR2 is SYGVKD. Trimming stripped 6 bases from V and 6 bases from J, with 14 bases between. CDR3 nucleotides: TGTGCCATCAGCGACCTTAGGAGTGATGGCTACACCTTC. This translates into CAISDLRSDGYTF.

The J gene is TRBJ1-2, the V gene TRBV5-1; D is possibly TRBD1 (5 bases). The germline V and J ends were trimmed by 3 bases and 0 bases, with 12 bases remaining between them. The CDR3 loop spans 15 amino acids. CDR1 SGHRS and CDR2 YFSETQ come from the germline V gene. CDR3 loop: CASSWGEASNYGYTF. CDR3 DNA sequence: TGCGCCAGCAGCTGGGGGGAGGCCTCTAACTATGGCTACACCTTC.

The rearrangement uses TRBV19 and TRBJ1-1, with 8 nucleotides matching TRBD1. Per germline, CDR1 LNHDA and CDR2 SQIVND (reference sequence). The length of the CDR3 is 15 residues. J was trimmed by 1 base and V by 5 bases; bases with no gene match: 6. The CDR3 is CASSLRGPKNTEAFF. CDR3 bases: TGTGCCAGTAGTCTCAGGGGGCCGAAGAACACTGAAGCTTTCTTT.

This clone has more than one count but fewer than ten. The rearrangement uses TRBV29-1 and TRBJ1-2, with 7 nucleotides matching TRBD1. The CDR3 has 14 residues. The trim removed 1 base at V and 4 bases at J, leaving 6 bases unmatched. From germline, CDR1 is SQVTM and CDR2 ANQGSEA. CDR3 nucleotide sequence: TGCAGCGTTGAAGGCCGACAGGGATTCTATGGCTACACCTTC. Protein: CSVEGRQGFYGYTF.

V and J are TRBV30 and TRBJ1-5; D uncertain. The CDR3 loop spans 15 amino acids. V shed 3 bases and J shed 2 bases, with 14 bases lying between them. Germline lookup yields CDR1 GTSNPN and CDR2 SVGIG (reference sequence). The CDR3 loop is CAWRVVRLGNQPQHF. For the CDR3, the DNA is TGTGCCTGGAGGGTGGTTAGATTGGGCAATCAGCCCCAGCATTTT.

This clone was counted between two and nine times. A base remains ambiguous or unread, so its encoded residue is written X. The chain recombines TRBV30 with TRBJ1-5; D may be TRBD1 (5 bases). The CDR3 is 17 residues long. V lost 5 bases and J lost 6, with 26 bases in between. CDR1 is GTSNPN, CDR2 SVGIG, per germline (reference sequence). The CDR3 DNA sequence: TGTGCCTGGTGCCCTTCCCGGAYAGGGGACTTTAGTCAGCCCCAGCATTTT. This sequence encodes CAWCPSRXGDFSQPQHF.

The chain uses TRBV30 and TRBJ1-1; D not resolved. CDR3 length: 13 residues. Germline assignment: CDR1 GTSNPN and CDR2 SVGIG (reference sequence). Trimming stripped 3 bases from V and 1 base from J, with 9 bases between. The CDR3 loop is CAWRADGNTEAFF. In DNA form, the CDR3 reads TGTGCCTGGAGGGCGGACGGGAACACTGAAGCTTTCTTT.

This clone is termed medium-sized. The chain is built from TRBV11-3 and TRBJ2-1; 10 nucleotides agree with TRBD2. CDR3 length equals 19 residues. CDR1 and CDR2 (germline): SGHNT, YENEEA. Unmatched junction bases numbered 17, after V lost 1 base and J lost 8 bases. The CDR3 spells CASSLVFTSGIGGIYEQFF. The CDR3 nucleotides are TGTGCCAGCAGCTTAGTTTTTACTAGCGGGATCGGGGGGATCTATGAGCAGTTCTTC.

The chain carries TRBV30 and TRBJ1-1; D is ambiguous. Germline-derived CDR1 and CDR2 are GTSNPN and SVGIG (reference sequence). V shed 0 bases and J shed 8 bases, with 10 bases lying between them. This CDR3 contains 12 residues. As DNA, the CDR3 is TGTGCCTGGAGTGTGTCCCCTGTGGAAGCTTTCTTT. Protein product: CAWSVSPVEAFF.

The genes are TRBV6-8 and TRBJ2-6; D is ambiguous. CDR1 is MNHGY and CDR2 is SAAAGT in the germline V gene. This CDR3 is built from 16 residues. Trimming took 0 bases from V and 0 from J, leaving 6 bases between them. The CDR3 bases are TGTGCCAGCAGTTACTCCGCAAGCTCTGGGGCCAACGTCCTGACTTTC. This translates into CASSYSASSGANVLTF.

The chain combines TRBV6-8 with TRBJ2-3; 7 nucleotides match TRBD2. The CDR3 extends over 14 amino acids. V lost 4 bases and J lost 3; bases outside the gene matches: 4. Germline V gene data show CDR1 as MNHGY and CDR2 as SAAAGT. CDR3 protein: CASSFGLVTDTQYF. The CDR3 DNA reads TGTGCCAGCAGTTTTGGACTAGTAACAGATACGCAGTATTTT.

This clone was detected only a few times. The V call is TRBV9, the J call TRBJ2-5; D gene ambiguous. The CDR3 spans 17 residues. Germline CDR1 and CDR2: SGDLS and YYNGEE. V was cut by 2 bases and J by 5 bases, with 22 bases left in between. The CDR3 DNA reads TGTGCCAGCAGCGTTAGCCCCCCTGGAGTATTTCTCGAGACCCAGTACTTC. Amino acids: CASSVSPPGVFLETQYF.

The chain joins TRBV28 to TRBJ2-7, with 9 positions matching TRBD2. Germline CDR1 MDHEN, CDR2 SYDVKM. Unmatched junction bases numbered 2, after V lost 3 bases and J lost 2 bases. The CDR3 length is 14 residues. This CDR3 reads CASSLTSGAYEQYF. In nucleotides, the CDR3 is TGTGCCAGCAGTTTGACTAGCGGAGCCTACGAGCAGTACTTC.

The sample holds a few counts of this clone. V gene TRBV28 combines with J gene TRBJ1-2; unclear D gene. V dropped 3 bases and J dropped 5 bases, with 10 bases sitting between them. This CDR3 comprises 13 residues. Germline CDR1 MDHEN, CDR2 SYDVKM. CDR3 sequence: CASSFGGIYGYTF. In DNA, the CDR3 is TGTGCCAGCAGTTTTGGAGGGATATATGGCTACACCTTC.

The rearrangement uses TRBV15 and TRBJ2-7; possible D gene TRBD1, 6 bases. The CDR3 contains 17 residues. Germline V lookup: CDR1 LNHNV, CDR2 YYDKDF (reference sequence). V lost 5 bases to trimming and J lost 2 bases, with 22 bases between them. The CDR3 nucleotides read TGTGCCACCAGCGCGCGCGTCTCCGGGACAAACACCTACGAGCAGTACTTC. Its translation is CATSARVSGTNTYEQYF.

The CDR3 region has the DNA TGTGCCAGCTCATCACAGGGCACCCTATCGAACACTGAAGCTTTCTTT. This encodes CASSSQGTLSNTEAFF. The J gene is TRBJ1-1, the V gene TRBV18; TRBD1 is a possible D gene (6 bases). From germline, CDR1 is KGHSH and CDR2 LQKENI. The CDR3 length is 16 residues. V was pared by 5 bases and J by 1 base, with 17 bases between. Full variable domain (rest looked up from reference TRBV18 and TRBJ1-1): NAGVMQNPRHLVRRRGQEARLRCSPMKGHSHVYWYRQLPEEGLKFMVYLQKENIIDESGMPKERFSAEFPKEGPSILRIQQVVRGDSAAYFCASSSQGTLSNTEAFFGQGTRLTVV.